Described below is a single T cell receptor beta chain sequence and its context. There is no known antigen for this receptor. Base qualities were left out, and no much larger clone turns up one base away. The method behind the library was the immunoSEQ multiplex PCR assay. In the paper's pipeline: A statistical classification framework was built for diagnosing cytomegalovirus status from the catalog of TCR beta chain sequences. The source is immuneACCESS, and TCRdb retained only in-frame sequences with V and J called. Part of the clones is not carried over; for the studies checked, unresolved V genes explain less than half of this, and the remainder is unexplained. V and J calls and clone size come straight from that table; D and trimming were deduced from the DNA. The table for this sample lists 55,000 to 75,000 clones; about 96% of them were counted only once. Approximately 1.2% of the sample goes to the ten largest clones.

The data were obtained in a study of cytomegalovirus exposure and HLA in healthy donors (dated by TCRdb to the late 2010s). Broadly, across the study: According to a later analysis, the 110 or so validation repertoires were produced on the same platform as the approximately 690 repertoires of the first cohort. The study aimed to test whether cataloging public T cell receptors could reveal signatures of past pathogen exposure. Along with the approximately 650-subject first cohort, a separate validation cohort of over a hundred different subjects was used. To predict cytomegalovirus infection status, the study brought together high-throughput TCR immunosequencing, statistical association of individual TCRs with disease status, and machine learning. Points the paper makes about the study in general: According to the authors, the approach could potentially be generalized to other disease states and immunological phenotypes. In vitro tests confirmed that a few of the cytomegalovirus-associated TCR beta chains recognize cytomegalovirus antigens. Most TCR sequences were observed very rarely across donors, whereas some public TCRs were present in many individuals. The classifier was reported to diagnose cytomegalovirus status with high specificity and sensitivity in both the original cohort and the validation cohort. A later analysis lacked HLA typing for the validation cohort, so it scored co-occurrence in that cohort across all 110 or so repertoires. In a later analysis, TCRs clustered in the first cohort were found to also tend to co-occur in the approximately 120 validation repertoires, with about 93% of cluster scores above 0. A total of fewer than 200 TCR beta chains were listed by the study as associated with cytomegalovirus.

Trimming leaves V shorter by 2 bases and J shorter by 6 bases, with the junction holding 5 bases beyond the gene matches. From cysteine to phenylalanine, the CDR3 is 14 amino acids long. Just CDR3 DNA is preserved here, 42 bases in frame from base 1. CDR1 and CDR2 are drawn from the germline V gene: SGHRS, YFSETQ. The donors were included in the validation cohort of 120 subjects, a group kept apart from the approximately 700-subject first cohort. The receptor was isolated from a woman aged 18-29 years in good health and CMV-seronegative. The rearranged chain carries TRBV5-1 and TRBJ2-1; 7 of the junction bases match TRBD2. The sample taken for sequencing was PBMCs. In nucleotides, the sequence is TGCGCCAGCAGCTTCGGGGGGAGTCCCAATGAGCAGTTCTTC. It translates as CASSFGGSPNEQFF. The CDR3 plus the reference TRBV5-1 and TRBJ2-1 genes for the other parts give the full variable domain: KAGVTQTPRYLIKTRGQQVTLSCSPISGHRSVSWYQQTPGQGLQFLFEYFSETQRNKGNFPGRFSGRQFSNSRSEMNVSTLELGDSALYLCASSFGGSPNEQFFGPGTRLTVL.